The rows below give T cell receptor beta chains drawn from one sample of a study of identical twins. TCRdb processed the 5' RACE reads anew with MiXCR; each CDR3 protein has one entry. The data show around 100,000 distinct CDR3 sequences, with 5.9% seen just once and approximately 12% held by the top ten. Specimen: memory T cells sorted from blood. Receptors originate from a woman aged 45-65 years in good health. Both conserved end residues are part of each CDR3. The D gene is left open where the match is weak. A row's size may be missing; if present it is once, few, many or a size class.

D: TRBD1
size: many
J: TRBJ2-6
V: TRBV10-3
CDR3: CAIGTAFSGANVLTF
DNA: TGTGCCATCGGGACAGCTTTCTCTGGGGCCAACGTCCTGACTTTC

D: .
size: many
J: TRBJ2-1
V: TRBV4-2
CDR3: CASSQGVRGDEQFF
DNA: TGTGCCAGCAGCCAAGGCGTTCGGGGCGATGAGCAGTTCTTC

D: .
size: many
J: TRBJ2-2
V: TRBV2
CDR3: CASSTGLGYGELFF
DNA: TGTGCCAGCAGTACGGGACTCGGCTACGGGGAGCTGTTTTTT

D: TRBD2
size: many
J: TRBJ2-7
V: TRBV20-1
CDR3: CSATRLAGESVYEQYF
DNA: TGCAGTGCTACACGACTAGCGGGAGAATCGGTCTACGAGCAGTACTTC

D: .
size: many
J: TRBJ2-6
V: TRBV6-5
CDR3: CASSYLRAGKAGANVLTF
DNA: TGTGCCAGCAGTTACTTGAGGGCAGGGAAAGCTGGGGCCAACGTCCTGACTTTC

D: TRBD1
size: .
J: TRBJ2-5
V: TRBV6-6
CDR3: CASSPGTGGAETQYF
DNA: TGTGCCAGCAGTCCCGGGACAGGGGGCGCGGAGACCCAGTACTTC

D: TRBD1
size: many
J: TRBJ2-2
V: TRBV6-5
CDR3: CASRALKGAGTGELFF
DNA: TGTGCCAGCAGGGCGCTAAAGGGGGCAGGGACCGGGGAGCTGTTTTTT

D: .
size: many
J: TRBJ2-3
V: TRBV21-1
CDR3: CASSNSGRDPDTQYF
DNA: TGTGCCAGCAGCAATAGCGGGAGAGACCCAGATACGCAGTATTTT

D: .
size: many
J: TRBJ2-2
V: TRBV6-1
CDR3: CASRWEGASNTGELFF
DNA: TGTGCCAGCAGATGGGAAGGGGCTTCGAACACCGGGGAGCTGTTTTTT

D: .
size: few
J: TRBJ1-3
V: TRBV28
CDR3: CASRGMDGNTIYF
DNA: TGTGCCAGCAGGGGGATGGACGGAAACACCATATATTTT

D: .
size: many
J: TRBJ2-5
V: TRBV18
CDR3: CASSPPIRSPHRETQYF
DNA: TGTGCCAGCTCACCTCCTATCAGGAGCCCCCACCGGGAGACCCAGTACTTC

D: .
size: many
J: TRBJ1-5
V: TRBV7-6
CDR3: CASSLGYDSNQPQHF
DNA: TGTGCCAGCAGCTTAGGATATGATAGCAATCAGCCCCAGCATTTT

D: .
size: many
J: TRBJ2-5
V: TRBV12-3/TRBV12-4
CDR3: CASSFLTLGTQYF
DNA: TGTGCCAGCAGTTTTTTAACTTTAGGGACCCAGTACTTC

D: TRBD2
size: .
J: TRBJ2-7
V: TRBV20-1
CDR3: CSASDVAGFYYEQYF
DNA: TGCAGTGCTAGCGATGTAGCGGGATTTTACTACGAGCAGTACTTC

D: TRBD1
size: many
J: TRBJ1-5
V: TRBV10-3
CDR3: CATQQGESQPQHF
DNA: TGTGCCACCCAACAGGGGGAAAGTCAGCCCCAGCATTTT

D: TRBD1
size: many
J: TRBJ2-2
V: TRBV29-1
CDR3: CSGRTGGVSGELFF
DNA: TGCAGCGGGAGGACAGGGGGGGTGTCCGGGGAGCTGTTTTTT

D: TRBD1
size: many
J: TRBJ2-5
V: TRBV20-1
CDR3: CSADGQVDQETQYF
DNA: TGCAGTGCTGACGGACAGGTAGACCAAGAGACCCAGTACTTC

D: .
size: many
J: TRBJ2-5
V: TRBV7-9
CDR3: CASSEGVARETQYF
DNA: TGTGCCAGCAGCGAAGGGGTTGCTCGGGAGACCCAGTACTTC

D: TRBD2
size: many
J: TRBJ2-1
V: TRBV11-2
CDR3: CASSLSAGGPAEQFF
DNA: TGTGCCAGCAGCTTATCGGCGGGAGGGCCGGCTGAGCAGTTCTTC

D: .
size: few
J: TRBJ1-1
V: TRBV7-9
CDR3: CASRDGPGTNTEAFF
DNA: TGTGCCAGCAGGGATGGGCCAGGAACGAACACTGAAGCTTTCTTT

D: TRBD2
size: .
J: TRBJ2-2
V: TRBV6-5
CDR3: CASRPKRGRNTGELFF
DNA: TGTGCCAGCAGACCAAAGCGGGGGCGGAACACCGGGGAGCTGTTTTTT

D: .
size: .
J: TRBJ2-1
V: TRBV6-4
CDR3: CASSDSIGSNEQFF
DNA: TGTGCCAGCAGTGACTCTATCGGGAGTAATGAGCAGTTCTTC

D: .
size: many
J: TRBJ1-1
V: TRBV12-3/TRBV12-4
CDR3: CASRRAGGKNTEAFF
DNA: TGTGCCAGCAGAAGGGCGGGGGGAAAGAACACTGAAGCTTTCTTT

D: .
size: many
J: TRBJ1-1
V: TRBV5-5
CDR3: CASSLEQWNTEAFF
DNA: TGTGCCAGCAGCTTGGAACAGTGGAACACTGAAGCTTTCTTT

D: .
size: many
J: TRBJ1-2
V: TRBV12-3/TRBV12-4
CDR3: CASSPRGGLGYTF
DNA: TGTGCCAGCAGTCCCCGGGGGGGTCTTGGCTACACCTTC

D: .
size: once
J: TRBJ2-3
V: TRBV11-3
CDR3: CASSPRGFRSSTDTQYF
DNA: TGTGCCAGCAGCCCCCGGGGGTTCCGGTCTAGCACAGATACGCAGTATTTT

D: .
size: .
J: TRBJ1-5
V: TRBV7-2
CDR3: CASSPAGQPQHF
DNA: TGTGCCAGCAGCCCCGCGGGTCAGCCCCAGCATTTT

D: TRBD2
size: many
J: TRBJ2-1
V: TRBV7-6
CDR3: CASGTSGSHEQFF
DNA: TGTGCCAGCGGGACTAGCGGGAGCCATGAGCAGTTCTTC

D: .
size: many
J: TRBJ1-1
V: TRBV7-9
CDR3: CASSFFGGDEAFF
DNA: TGTGCCAGCAGCTTTTTCGGGGGAGACGAAGCTTTCTTT

D: .
size: .
J: TRBJ2-3
V: TRBV20-1
CDR3: CSARVPHIGTDTQYF
DNA: TGCAGTGCTAGAGTTCCCCATATAGGCACAGATACGCAGTATTTT

D: TRBD1
size: many
J: TRBJ1-2
V: TRBV6-5
CDR3: CASSPGGWGYTF
DNA: TGTGCCAGCAGCCCAGGGGGCTGGGGCTACACCTTC

D: .
size: many
J: TRBJ1-4
V: TRBV4-1
CDR3: CASSQGNGRMNEKLFF
DNA: TGCGCCAGCAGCCAGGGTAACGGGAGAATGAATGAAAAACTGTTTTTT

D: .
size: many
J: TRBJ2-1
V: TRBV5-5
CDR3: CASSLMNNEQFF
DNA: TGTGCCAGCAGCTTGATGAACAATGAGCAGTTCTTC

D: .
size: few
J: TRBJ1-5
V: TRBV18
CDR3: CASSPQASNQPQHF
DNA: TGTGCCAGCTCACCACAGGCTAGCAATCAGCCCCAGCATTTT

D: TRBD1
size: few
J: TRBJ2-7
V: TRBV29-1
CDR3: CSVRDRGTYEQYF
DNA: TGCAGCGTCCGGGACAGGGGGACTTACGAGCAGTACTTC

D: TRBD2
size: few
J: TRBJ2-1
V: TRBV3-1
CDR3: CASSQSGLAGANEQFF
DNA: TGTGCCAGCAGCCAATCGGGACTAGCGGGAGCGAATGAGCAGTTCTTC

D: .
size: .
J: TRBJ2-1
V: TRBV19
CDR3: CASSISDIYNEQFF
DNA: TGTGCCAGTAGTATTTCGGACATTTACAATGAGCAGTTCTTC

D: TRBD1
size: many
J: TRBJ2-5
V: TRBV9
CDR3: CASSVGTGETQYF
DNA: TGTGCCAGCAGCGTAGGGACAGGGGAGACCCAGTACTTC

D: TRBD2
size: few
J: TRBJ2-1
V: TRBV6-2/TRBV6-3
CDR3: CASGEGTAYNEQFF
DNA: TGTGCCAGCGGGGAGGGGACGGCCTACAATGAGCAGTTCTTC

D: TRBD1
size: many
J: TRBJ1-2
V: TRBV6-5
CDR3: CASSYDRVNGYTF
DNA: TGTGCCAGCAGTTACGACAGGGTAAATGGCTACACCTTC

D: .
size: many
J: TRBJ1-1
V: TRBV6-5
CDR3: CASSYFGSAEAFF
DNA: TGTGCCAGCAGTTATTTCGGTTCGGCTGAAGCTTTCTTT

D: .
size: .
J: TRBJ2-2
V: TRBV27
CDR3: CAGSFGETGELFF
DNA: TGTGCCGGCAGTTTTGGGGAAACCGGGGAGCTGTTTTTT

D: .
size: many
J: TRBJ1-1
V: TRBV12-2
CDR3: CASRSPDRFRTEAFF
DNA: TGTGCAAGTCGTTCTCCAGACAGGTTTCGCACTGAAGCTTTCTTT

D: TRBD1
size: many
J: TRBJ2-2
V: TRBV15
CDR3: CATSRELGQGKGTGELFF
DNA: TGTGCCACCAGCAGAGAATTGGGACAGGGAAAAGGAACCGGGGAGCTGTTTTTT

D: TRBD2
size: many
J: TRBJ2-1
V: TRBV5-1
CDR3: CASSPGLAGVNEQFF
DNA: TGCGCCAGCAGCCCGGGACTAGCGGGAGTCAATGAGCAGTTCTTC

D: TRBD2
size: many
J: TRBJ2-1
V: TRBV4-1
CDR3: CASSQVASGRDNEQFF
DNA: TGCGCCAGCAGCCAAGTAGCTAGCGGGAGGGACAATGAGCAGTTCTTC